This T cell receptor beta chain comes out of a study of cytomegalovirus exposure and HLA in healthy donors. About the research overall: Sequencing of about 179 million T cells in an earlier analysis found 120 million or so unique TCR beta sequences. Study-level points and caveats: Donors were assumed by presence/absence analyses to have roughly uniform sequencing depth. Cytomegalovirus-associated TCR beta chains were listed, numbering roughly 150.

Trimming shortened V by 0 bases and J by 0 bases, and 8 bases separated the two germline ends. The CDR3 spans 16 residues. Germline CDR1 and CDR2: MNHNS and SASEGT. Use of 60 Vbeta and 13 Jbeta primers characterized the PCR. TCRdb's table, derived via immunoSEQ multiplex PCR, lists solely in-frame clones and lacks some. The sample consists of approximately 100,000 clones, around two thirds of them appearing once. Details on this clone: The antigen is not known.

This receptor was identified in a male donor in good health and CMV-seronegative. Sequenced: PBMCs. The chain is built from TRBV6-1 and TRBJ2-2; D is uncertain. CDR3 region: CASSEAWAANTGELFF. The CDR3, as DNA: TGTGCCAGCAGTGAAGCGTGGGCAGCGAACACCGGGGAGCTGTTTTTT.